Shown below are 3 T cell receptor beta chains from a single sample sequenced in a study of beta chain features in type 1 diabetes. General study points: A moderate, significant TCRB CDR3 shortening appeared in type 1 diabetes across four CD4+ subsets.

Since all of the isolated RNA was reverse transcribed, expressed TCRB transcripts were what got sequenced. The protocol was immunoSEQ multiplex PCR, while the TCRdb copy is restricted to in-frame clones and leaves out a portion. The sample includes around 100,000 clones, 25% to 35% of them seen just once. Antigens for these TCRs are unknown. Sequenced: central memory CD4+ T cells from blood. The origin of the receptors is a woman aged 18-29 years with type 1 diabetes.

This clone was seen a few times. This chain uses TRBV18 with TRBJ2-7; TRBD1 agrees at 8 bases. The germline V gene encodes CDR1 KGHSH and CDR2 LQKENI. This CDR3 has 14 amino acids. The ends lost 6 bases at V and 6 bases at J; junction bases unmatched: 10. The chain's CDR3 is CASSLHRDRGEQYF. CDR3 coding DNA: TGTGCCAGCTCGCTACACCGCGACAGGGGCGAGCAGTACTTC. Full variable domain (remainder filled in from reference TRBV18 and TRBJ2-7): NAGVMQNPRHLVRRRGQEARLRCSPMKGHSHVYWYRQLPEEGLKFMVYLQKENIIDESGMPKERFSAEFPKEGPSILRIQQVVRGDSAAYFCASSLHRDRGEQYFGPGTRLTVT.

The rearrangement joins TRBV19 to TRBJ2-5, with 9 bases lining up with TRBD1. The CDR3 length is 14 residues. CDR1 and CDR2 (germline): LNHDA, SQIVND (reference sequence). The trim removed 5 bases at V and 9 bases at J, leaving 10 bases unmatched. The CDR3 DNA reads as TGTGCCAGTAGTCCACAGGGGGCCCCACGAGCCCAGTACTTC. Translated: CASSPQGAPRAQYF.

The chain employs TRBV6-5 and TRBJ2-7; 9 bases map to TRBD1. The V gene's germline CDR1 is MNHEY and CDR2 SVGAGI. This CDR3 region has 15 residues. V shed 2 bases and J 0 bases; nucleotides not matched to a gene: 2. The CDR3, as DNA: TGTGCCAGCAGTTACGGGACAGGGAGCTCCTACGAGCAGTACTTC. It yields the protein CASSYGTGSSYEQYF.